The rows below give T cell receptor beta chains drawn from one sample of a study of sequential checkpoint blockade in melanoma. Libraries were prepared by immunoSEQ multiplex PCR; TCRdb keeps only in-frame clonotypes and omits some of them. The table has about 20,000 clones, 56% seen once. The sample in question was CD8+ T cells sorted from blood (inferred from file names), obtained from a patient given nivolumab and ipilimumab in sequence. All receptors derive from a human donor with melanoma. The CDR3 runs from the conserved cysteine through the conserved F or W. D genes are given only for firm matches. Size tells how often a clone was seen (once, few, many) or the class of an expanded clone, and some rows leave it out.

>TRBV4-1|TRBJ1-4|NA|NA
TGCGCCAGCAGCCAAGACACAGGGTGGAATGAAAAACTGTTTTTT
CASSQDTGWNEKLFF
>TRBV6-1|TRBJ2-4|NA|TRBD1
TGTGCCAGCAGTGGGACAGGGGCTGGGGCCAAAAACATTCAGTACTTC
CASSGTGAGAKNIQYF
>TRBV6-5|TRBJ1-2|NA|NA
TGTGCCAGCAGTTACTCGACTGGACTAGCTTATGGCTACACCTTC
CASSYSTGLAYGYTF
>TRBV9|TRBJ2-3|once|NA
TGTGCCAGCAGCGTAGTTGAGCGGCCCACAGATACGCAGTATTTT
CASSVVERPTDTQYF
>TRBV2|TRBJ2-5|few|TRBD2
TGTGCCAGCACCGACCCGGGACTAGCGGGAGGGTGGGAGACCCAGTACTTC
CASTDPGLAGGWETQYF
>TRBV28|TRBJ1-1|few|NA
TGTGCCAGCAGTACCCTACAGGGATGGGCGAACACTGAAGCTTTCTTT
CASSTLQGWANTEAFF
>TRBV5-4|TRBJ2-5|few|NA
TGTGCCAGCAGCTTAAGTTCGGGACACGACCAAGAGACCCAGTACTTC
CASSLSSGHDQETQYF
>TRBV6-1|TRBJ2-7|NA|NA
TGTGCCAGCAGTGAAGCGCCGGGGTACTACGAGCAGTACTTC
CASSEAPGYYEQYF
>TRBV9|TRBJ2-1|NA|NA
TGTGCCAGCAGCGTAGGGGGGGGCAGCTCCTACAATGAGCAGTTCTTC
CASSVGGGSSYNEQFF
>TRBV27|TRBJ2-7|NA|TRBD1
TGTGCCAGCAGTCAAGGGGGCCCCTACGAGCAGTACTTC
CASSQGGPYEQYF
>TRBV6-5|TRBJ2-2|NA|TRBD1
TGTGCCAGCAGTTACGCCGGGACAGGGGATACCGGGGAGCTGTTTTTT
CASSYAGTGDTGELFF
>TRBV5-4|TRBJ2-7|few|TRBD2
TGTGCCAGCAGCTCGGACGGGACTACCTACGAGCAGTACTTC
CASSSDGTTYEQYF
>TRBV6-6|TRBJ2-1|NA|NA
TGTGCCAGCAGTTACTTGAGTTACAATGAGCAGTTCTTC
CASSYLSYNEQFF
>TRBV7-6|TRBJ2-1|NA|NA
TGTGCCAGCAGCCCCCAAGCGAATGAGCAGTTCTTC
CASSPQANEQFF
>TRBV2|TRBJ2-7|NA|TRBD1
TGTGCCAGCGGAGCACCTCCGACAGGGGCGTCCTACGAGCAGTACTTC
CASGAPPTGASYEQYF
>TRBV7-2|TRBJ1-1|NA|NA
TGTGCCAGCAGTCCAGGGGACGGATTGAACACTGAAGCTTTCTTT
CASSPGDGLNTEAFF
>TRBV5-4|TRBJ1-2|NA|TRBD1
TGTGCCAGCAGCTCCCAGTCCGGGACAGGCTTCCCTAACTATGGCTACACCTTC
CASSSQSGTGFPNYGYTF
>TRBV5-6|TRBJ2-7|NA|TRBD1
TGTGCCAGCAGCTACCGTTTTCAGGGGGCTATTTACGAGCAGTACTTC
CASSYRFQGAIYEQYF
>TRBV19|TRBJ1-3|NA|TRBD1
TGTGCCAGTACCCCGACAGGGGGCGGGCCAAGCTCTGGAAACACCATATATTTT
CASTPTGGGPSSGNTIYF
>TRBV28|TRBJ2-7|NA|NA
TGTGCCAGCAGTTTTATTTCAGGGATCAACGAGCAGTACTTC
CASSFISGINEQYF
>TRBV10-3|TRBJ2-5|NA|NA
TGTGCCATCAGAGACGGGAGTGGAGAGCCACAAGAGACCCAGTACTTC
CAIRDGSGEPQETQYF
>TRBV2|TRBJ1-2|NA|TRBD1
TGTGCCAGCAGTGAGGGGACAGGGGGATTTTACTATGGCTACACCTTC
CASSEGTGGFYYGYTF
>TRBV7-9|TRBJ2-7|NA|NA
TGTGCCAGCAGCTTAGCGGGGCAGCCCTACGAGCAGTACTTC
CASSLAGQPYEQYF
>TRBV5-1|TRBJ1-1|NA|TRBD1
TGCGCCAGCACCTGGGACAGGATGAACACTGAAGCTTTCTTT
CASTWDRMNTEAFF
>TRBV6-5|TRBJ2-7|NA|TRBD1
TGTGCCAGCAGTGTCCTTCCGACAGGGGAGAATGAGCAGTACTTC
CASSVLPTGENEQYF
>TRBV5-4|TRBJ2-7|NA|NA
TGTGCCAGCAGCTTGAGAGAGGCCAACGAGCAGTACTTC
CASSLREANEQYF
>TRBV7-6|TRBJ1-1|NA|NA
TGTGCCAGCAGCTTAGCGCGCACGAACACTGAAGCTTTCTTT
CASSLARTNTEAFF
>TRBV6-5|TRBJ1-1|few|NA
TGTGCCAGCAGTCGGGGGGACACTGAAGCTTTCTTT
CASSRGDTEAFF
>TRBV6-8|TRBJ2-1|NA|NA
TGTGCCAGCAGTCCCGGCAATGAGCAGTTCTTC
CASSPGNEQFF
>TRBV10-3|TRBJ1-2|few|TRBD1
TGTGCCAGCAGTACAGGGGGAGATGGCTACACCTTC
CASSTGGDGYTF
>TRBV5-1|TRBJ1-5|NA|TRBD1
TGCGCCAGCAGCTTGGGAGGGGGCGCGGGTCAGCCCCAGCATTTT
CASSLGGGAGQPQHF
>TRBV9|TRBJ2-3|once|TRBD2
TGTGCCAGCAGCATCGGACTAGCGGGGTTTTCAGATACGCAGTATTTT
CASSIGLAGFSDTQYF
>TRBV7-6|TRBJ2-1|NA|NA
TGTGCCAGCAGCTTAGTGTCGAGCGGTTATAGCTCCTACAATGAGCAGTTCTTC
CASSLVSSGYSSYNEQFF
>TRBV27|TRBJ2-3|NA|NA
TGTGCCAGCAGTTTTTCGTACTCAAGTGATACGCAGTATTTT
CASSFSYSSDTQYF
>TRBV9|TRBJ2-7|NA|NA
TGTGCCAGCAGCGCGGATCCGGGAGATAACTACGAGCAGTACTTC
CASSADPGDNYEQYF
>TRBV9|TRBJ1-2|few|NA
TGTGCCAGCAGCGTAGAACAGGGCCCTAACTATGGCTACACCTTC
CASSVEQGPNYGYTF
>TRBV7-9|TRBJ1-5|few|NA
TGTGCCAGCAGCTTAGCTCAGAATCAGCCCCAGCATTTT
CASSLAQNQPQHF
>TRBV19|TRBJ1-2|few|TRBD1
TGTGCCAGTAGTATAGACTCCGGGACAGTCTATGGCTACACCTTC
CASSIDSGTVYGYTF
>TRBV27|TRBJ1-2|NA|TRBD1
TGTGCCAGCAGTTCGACAGGGGCATATGGCTACACCTTC
CASSSTGAYGYTF
>TRBV27|TRBJ2-1|NA|TRBD2
TGTGCCAGCAGTTTAATAGCGGGGGGGAACAATGAGCAGTTCTTC
CASSLIAGGNNEQFF
>TRBV2|TRBJ1-3|NA|TRBD1
TGTGCCAGCAGTCCGGACAGGGGGCTCGGAAACACCATATATTTT
CASSPDRGLGNTIYF
>TRBV4-1|TRBJ2-1|NA|NA
TGCGCCACCAGGGGGGGGGCGAGGGAGGGATCCTACAATGAGCAGTTCTTC
CATRGGAREGSYNEQFF
>TRBV19|TRBJ1-3|NA|NA
TGTGCCAGTAGTGACGGACCCCCAGGGAACCTAAACACCATATATTTT
CASSDGPPGNLNTIYF
>TRBV5-5|TRBJ2-3|NA|TRBD2
TGTGCCAGCAGCTTGGGACTAGCGGGGAGAAGCACAGATACGCAGTATTTT
CASSLGLAGRSTDTQYF
>TRBV11-2|TRBJ1-1|NA|NA
TGTGCCAGCAGCCTGGCGGGAAGGGGAGGCGGAACTGAAGCTTTCTTT
CASSLAGRGGGTEAFF
>TRBV7-9|TRBJ2-5|once|NA
TGTGCCAGCAGCTTAGGGTATTCGGGGACCCAGTACTTC
CASSLGYSGTQYF
>TRBV2|TRBJ1-2|NA|TRBD1
TGTGCCAGCCAGGGGGGACAGGGGGCGCTCGGAAATGGCTACACCTTC
CASQGGQGALGNGYTF
>TRBV5-6|TRBJ2-3|NA|TRBD2
TGTGCCAGCAGCATAGGACTAGCCGGCACAGATACGCAGTATTTT
CASSIGLAGTDTQYF
>TRBV15|TRBJ2-7|NA|NA
TGTGCCACCAGCAGCAGGGAGGCAAACGAGCAGTACTTC
CATSSREANEQYF
>TRBV5-1|TRBJ2-1|NA|TRBD2
TGCGCCAGCAGCCCTTTAGCGGGAGCCCGAAATGAGCAGTTCTTC
CASSPLAGARNEQFF
>TRBV30|TRBJ2-2|few|TRBD1
TGTGCCTGGAGGGCCAGGGGACAGGGGGCTGGCGACACCGGGGAGCTGTTTTTT
CAWRARGQGAGDTGELFF
>TRBV5-4|TRBJ2-1|NA|NA
TGTGCCAGCAGCCCGGACAGTAAGGATGAGCAGTTCTTC
CASSPDSKDEQFF
>TRBV11-2|TRBJ2-7|NA|TRBD1
TGTGCCAGCAGCTGGACAGGTGGCGAGCAGTACTTC
CASSWTGGEQYF
>TRBV4-1|TRBJ1-5|NA|NA
TGCGCCAGCAGCAAGGGGTTGAATCAGCCCCAGCATTTT
CASSKGLNQPQHF
>TRBV4-2|TRBJ2-1|NA|TRBD2
TGTGCCAGCAGCCAAGAATTACTAGCGGGGGATGAGCAGTTCTTC
CASSQELLAGDEQFF
>TRBV29-1|TRBJ2-3|NA|TRBD2
TGCAGCGTTATAGCGGGAAACACAGATACGCAGTATTTT
CSVIAGNTDTQYF
>TRBV19|TRBJ1-3|NA|NA
TGTGCCAGTAGTAGACGACATTACTCTGGAAACACCATATATTTT
CASSRRHYSGNTIYF
>TRBV28|TRBJ2-7|NA|NA
TGTGCCAGCAGCCTAATAGGAGTCCACGAGCAGTACTTC
CASSLIGVHEQYF